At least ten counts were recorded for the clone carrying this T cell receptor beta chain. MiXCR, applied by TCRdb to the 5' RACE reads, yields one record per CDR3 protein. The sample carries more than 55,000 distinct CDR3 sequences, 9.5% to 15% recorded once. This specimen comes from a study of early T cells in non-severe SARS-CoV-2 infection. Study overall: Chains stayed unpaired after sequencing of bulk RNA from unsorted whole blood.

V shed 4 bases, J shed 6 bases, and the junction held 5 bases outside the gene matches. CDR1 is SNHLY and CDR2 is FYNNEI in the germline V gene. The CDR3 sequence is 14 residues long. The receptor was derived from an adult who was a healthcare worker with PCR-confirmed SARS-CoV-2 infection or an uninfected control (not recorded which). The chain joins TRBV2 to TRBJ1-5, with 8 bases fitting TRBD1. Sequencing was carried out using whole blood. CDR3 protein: CASSGTGIIQPQHF. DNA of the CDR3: TGTGCCAGCAGTGGGACAGGGATAATTCAGCCCCAGCATTTT.